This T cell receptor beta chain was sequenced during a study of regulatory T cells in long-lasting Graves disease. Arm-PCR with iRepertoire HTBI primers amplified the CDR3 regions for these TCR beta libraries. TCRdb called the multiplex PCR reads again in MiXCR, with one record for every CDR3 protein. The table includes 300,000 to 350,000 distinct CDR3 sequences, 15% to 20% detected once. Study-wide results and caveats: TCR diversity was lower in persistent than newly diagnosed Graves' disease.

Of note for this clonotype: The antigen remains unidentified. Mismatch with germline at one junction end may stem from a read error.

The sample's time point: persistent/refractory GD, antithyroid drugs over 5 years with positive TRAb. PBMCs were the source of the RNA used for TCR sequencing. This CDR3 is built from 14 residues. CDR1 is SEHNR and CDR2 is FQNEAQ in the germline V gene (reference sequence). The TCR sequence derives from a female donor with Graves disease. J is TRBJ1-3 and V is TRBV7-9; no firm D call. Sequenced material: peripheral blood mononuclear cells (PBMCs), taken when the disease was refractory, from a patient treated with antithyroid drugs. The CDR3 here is CASSSPLWVNTTYF. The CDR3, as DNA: TGTGCCAGCAGCTCCCCCCTTTGGGTCAACACCACATATTTT.